The 23 T cell receptor beta chains below were found in one sample sequenced in a study of patients and donors after allogeneic stem cell transplantation. Each CDR3 protein gets one entry after TCRdb re-called the RT-PCR reads with MiXCR. The sample includes about 200,000 distinct CDR3 sequences, about 37% of them seen just once. The material sequenced was blood, either unsorted or a sorted T cell fraction (not recorded which). Every receptor here comes from a human donor who was either an allogeneic HSCT recipient or a stem cell or donor lymphocyte infusion donor (not recorded which). It is not recorded whose cells these are; they may come from a transplant donor.

This clonotype was counted only a few times. The chain links TRBV20-1 to TRBJ1-5, with D possibly TRBD1 on 5 matching bases. The CDR3 runs to 13 residues. Germline V gene data show CDR1 as DFQATT and CDR2 as SNEGSKA (reference sequence). V lost 6 bases to trimming and J lost 7 bases, with 16 bases between them. Written as DNA, the CDR3 is TGCAGTGCCTTTCGGCAGGGAGGCCAGCCCCAGCATTTT. Protein product: CSAFRQGGQPQHF.

The chain has TRBV27 and TRBJ2-2, with D perhaps being TRBD1 or TRBD2 (5 bases each). V lost 0 bases and J 7 bases, leaving 9 bases between the germline ends. Germline V gene sequence: CDR1 MNHEY, CDR2 SMNVEV (reference sequence). The CDR3 consists of 14 residues. Here the CDR3 reads CASSLSWGIGELFF. The CDR3 DNA is TGTGCCAGCAGTTTATCTTGGGGGATCGGGGAGCTGTTTTTT.

This chain connects TRBV7-9 to TRBJ2-2; a weak D match, TRBD2 (6 bases). Trimming removed 1 base from V and 7 bases from J, with 22 bases in between. CDR1 SEHNR and CDR2 FQNEAQ come from the germline V gene (reference sequence). This CDR3 is 18 amino acids long. The CDR3 coding sequence is TGTGCCAGCAGCTTAGACTTCCCGCTAGGGACTTTTCTCGGGGAGCTGTTTTTT. Its translation: CASSLDFPLGTFLGELFF.

This clonotype was seen only a few times. The V and J genes are TRBV5-1 and TRBJ1-5; 8 nucleotides agree with TRBD1. The germline gives CDR1 SGHRS, CDR2 YFSETQ. The CDR3 contains 15 residues. V shed 4 bases, J shed 7 bases, and the junction held 10 bases outside the gene matches. In DNA form, the CDR3 reads TGCGCCAGCAGCGTAGGACAGGGTAGGTACCAGCCCCAGCATTTT. Translated: CASSVGQGRYQPQHF.

The chain employs TRBV9 and TRBJ1-1; D gene uncertain. Deletions cut 0 bases from V and 4 bases from J, with 4 bases between. This CDR3 spans 12 amino acids. CDR1 and CDR2 from the germline V gene are SGDLS and YYNGEE. This CDR3 is CASSVEGTEAFF. As DNA, the CDR3 is TGTGCCAGCAGCGTAGAGGGCACTGAAGCTTTCTTT.

The genes are TRBV20-1 and TRBJ2-1; 10 bases agree with TRBD1. The CDR3 sequence is 15 residues long. The germline gives CDR1 DFQATT, CDR2 SNEGSKA (reference sequence). V lost 1 base, J lost 7 bases, and 7 bases stayed unmatched. DNA of the CDR3: TGCAGTGCTAGAGGACCGGGACAGGGGTGGAATGAGCAGTTCTTC. This gives the protein CSARGPGQGWNEQFF.

CDR3 sequence reads: CASSLGDSSTEAFF. The CDR3 coding sequence is TGTGCCAGCAGCTTGGGGGACTCGAGCACTGAAGCTTTCTTT. The chain carries TRBV5-4 and TRBJ1-1; a possible D gene is TRBD1 (5 bases). Per germline, CDR1 SGHNT and CDR2 YYREEE (reference sequence). The ends were cut back, 0 bases at V and 4 bases at J, with 10 bases in the middle. The CDR3 consists of 14 residues.

The chain carries TRBV29-1 and TRBJ1-1; 7 nucleotides align to TRBD1. This CDR3 spans 14 amino acids. V trimming: 2 bases; J trimming: 10 bases; junction bases outside the gene matches: 13. Looked up from germline, CDR1 is SQVTM and CDR2 is ANQGSEA. The CDR3 nucleotides are TGCAGCGTTGAATTAGGGGGCCGGGAAGGTGGAGCTTTCTTT. Protein: CSVELGGREGGAFF.

The V and J genes are TRBV18 and TRBJ1-1, with D uncertain. Trimming cost V 5 bases and J 2 bases, with 9 bases left between them. The V gene's germline CDR1 is KGHSH and CDR2 LQKENI. The CDR3 is made up of 13 amino acids. The CDR3 spells CASSSEDNTEAFF. The CDR3 DNA reads TGTGCCAGCTCATCGGAGGACAACACTGAAGCTTTCTTT.

The gene calls are TRBV9 and TRBJ2-1, with TRBD2 identical over 8 bases. The ends lost 4 bases at V and 7 bases at J; junction bases unmatched: 13. This CDR3 contains 16 residues. Germline values: CDR1 SGDLS, CDR2 YYNGEE. Written as DNA, the CDR3 is TGTGCCAGCAGCTCCGCCATCGGGGGGGCCTCGAATGAGCAGTTCTTC. It yields the protein CASSSAIGGASNEQFF.

This chain uses TRBV6-4 with TRBJ2-1, with D unclear. The ends were cut back, 10 bases at V and 5 bases at J, with 15 bases in the middle. The CDR3 covers 13 residues. The germline CDR1 and CDR2 sequences are MRHNA and SNTAGT. CDR3 bases: TGTGCCACCCGGTGGGTAGCCGACAATGAGCAGTTCTTC. It translates to CATRWVADNEQFF.

The gene calls are TRBV7-8 and TRBJ1-1; D is possibly TRBD1 (5 bases). V lost 5 bases, J lost 7 bases, and 11 bases lay in between. The CDR3 has 12 amino acids. In germline, CDR1 is SGHVS, CDR2 FQNEAQ. The CDR3 here is CASSPGTVEAFF. As DNA, the CDR3 is TGTGCCAGCAGCCCTGGGACGGTTGAAGCTTTCTTT.

V gene TRBV3-1 combines with J gene TRBJ1-5; no clear D gene. Trimming cost V 2 bases and J 2 bases, with 10 bases left between them. The CDR3 is 15 residues long. Germline values: CDR1 LGHDT, CDR2 YNNKEL (reference sequence). CDR3 amino acids: CASSQTWAGNQPQHF. The CDR3 DNA is TGTGCCAGCAGCCAAACTTGGGCAGGCAATCAGCCCCAGCATTTT.

This chain uses TRBV7-9 with TRBJ1-5; D is unclear. The V gene lost 1 base and the J gene lost 7 bases, with 14 bases spanning the gap. The CDR3 extends over 15 amino acids. The germline V gene encodes CDR1 SEHNR and CDR2 FQNEAQ (reference sequence). CDR3 amino acids: CASSLGAGIGQPQHF. In nucleotides, the CDR3 is TGTGCCAGCAGCTTAGGGGCGGGGATAGGCCAGCCCCAGCATTTT.

This rearrangement joins TRBV29-1 to TRBJ1-2, with no clear D. In germline, CDR1 is SQVTM, CDR2 ANQGSEA. This CDR3 has 9 amino acids. The germline V and J ends were trimmed by 3 bases and 10 bases, with 6 bases remaining between them. The CDR3 reads CSVEGAYTF. CDR3 nucleotide sequence: TGCAGCGTTGAGGGTGCCTACACCTTC.

This chain links TRBV9 with TRBJ1-1, with a tentative D call TRBD1 (6 bases). Germline-derived CDR1 and CDR2 are SGDLS and YYNGEE. The ends were cut back, 7 bases at V and 2 bases at J, with 15 bases in the middle. The CDR3 length is 14 residues. CDR3: CASARGGRNTEAFF. CDR3 nucleotides: TGTGCCAGCGCTAGAGGGGGGCGAAACACTGAAGCTTTCTTT.

This sequence joins TRBV6-5 and TRBJ2-5, with 7 positions matching TRBD1. Germline values: CDR1 MNHEY, CDR2 SVGAGI. CDR3 length: 13 amino acids. J was trimmed by 4 bases and V by 6 bases; bases with no gene match: 5. In DNA form, the CDR3 reads TGTGCCAGCAGGGGACAGCCCCCAGAGACCCAGTACTTC. Its protein product is CASRGQPPETQYF.

This clonotype was recorded once. This chain connects TRBV29-1 to TRBJ1-1; D might be TRBD1 (5 bases). Germline V gene lookup returns CDR1 SQVTM and CDR2 ANQGSEA. The CDR3 totals 15 residues. V gave up 0 bases and J gave up 1 base, with 12 bases separating them. The CDR3 sequence is CSVEERGRGNTEAFF. DNA of the CDR3: TGCAGCGTTGAAGAAAGGGGAAGGGGGAACACTGAAGCTTTCTTT.

About this clonotype itself: A junction boundary mismatches the germline segment, possibly from a read error. V gene TRBV28 combines with J gene TRBJ2-7; D remains ambiguous. The CDR3 consists of 12 residues. CDR1 MDHEN and CDR2 SYDVKM come from the germline V gene. The CDR3 sequence: CARSLSSHEQYF. CDR3 nucleotides: TGTGCCAGGAGTTTAAGTTCCCACGAGCAGTACTTC.

The table lists this clonotype with a few counts. This likely comes from a read error, as the CDR3 has no conserved phenylalanine or tryptophan at its end. The DNA is omitted, as the CDR3 cannot be located on it reliably, and the CDR3 follows TCRdb's listing. The gene calls are TRBV12-3 or TRBV12-4 and TRBJ1-3; the table assigns TRBD1, which was not confirmed against the DNA. The CDR3 has 13 amino acids, counting both end residues. CDR3 sequence: CASSPSSGTVPYL.

The V gene is TRBV29-1, the J gene TRBJ2-1; TRBD2 matches 10 bases. CDR1 and CDR2 from the germline V gene are SQVTM and ANQGSEA. Trimming removed 4 bases from V and 3 bases from J; junction bases left unmatched: 6. This CDR3 has 15 amino acids. The CDR3 coding sequence is TGCAGCGTTGGGAAGCTAGCGGGGGTCTACAATGAGCAGTTCTTC. Translated: CSVGKLAGVYNEQFF.

This chain connects TRBV30 to TRBJ2-5; D might be TRBD2 (6 bases). V dropped 3 bases and J dropped 1 base, with 12 bases sitting between them. This CDR3 is built from 14 residues. CDR1 GTSNPN and CDR2 SVGIG come from the germline V gene (reference sequence). The CDR3 region is CAWSRGLSQETQYF. CDR3 sequence (DNA): TGTGCCTGGAGCCGGGGACTCTCCCAAGAGACCCAGTACTTC.

On this clonotype itself: Given a much more abundant clone one base away, this may be a read error. The chain is built from TRBV6-6 and TRBJ1-2; 7 positions agree with TRBD1. CDR1 is MNHNY and CDR2 is SVGAGI in the germline V gene (reference sequence). Losses at the gene ends were 5 bases for V and 4 bases for J; bases not matched to a gene: 7. The CDR3 extends over 14 amino acids. The CDR3 sequence: CASSAHRGCYGYTF. The CDR3 bases are TGTGCCAGCAGTGCTCACAGGGGATGCTATGGCTACACCTTC.